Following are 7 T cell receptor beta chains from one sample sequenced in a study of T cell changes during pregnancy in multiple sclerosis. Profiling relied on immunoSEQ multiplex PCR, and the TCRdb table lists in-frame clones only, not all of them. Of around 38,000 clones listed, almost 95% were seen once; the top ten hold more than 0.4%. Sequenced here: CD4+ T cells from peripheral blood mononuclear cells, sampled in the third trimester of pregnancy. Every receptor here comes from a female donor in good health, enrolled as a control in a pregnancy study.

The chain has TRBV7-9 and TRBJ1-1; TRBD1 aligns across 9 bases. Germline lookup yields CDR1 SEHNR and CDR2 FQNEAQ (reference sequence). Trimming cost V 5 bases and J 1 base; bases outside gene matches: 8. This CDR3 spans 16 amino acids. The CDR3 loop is CASSPGTGPGNTEAFF. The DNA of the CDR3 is TGTGCCAGCAGCCCAGGGACAGGGCCTGGGAACACTGAAGCTTTCTTT. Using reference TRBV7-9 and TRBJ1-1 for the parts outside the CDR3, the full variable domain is DTGVSQNPRHKITKRGQNVTFRCDPISEHNRLYWYRQTLGQGPEFLTYFQNEAQLEKSRLLSDRFSAERPKGSFSTLEIQRTEQGDSAMYLCASSPGTGPGNTEAFFGQGTRLTVV.

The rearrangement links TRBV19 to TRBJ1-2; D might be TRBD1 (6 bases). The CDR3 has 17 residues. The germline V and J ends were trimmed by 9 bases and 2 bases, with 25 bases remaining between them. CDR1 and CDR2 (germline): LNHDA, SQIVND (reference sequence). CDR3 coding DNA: TGTGCCAGCATTAACGCGGACAGTCTGAGGTCCAACTATGGCTACACCTTC. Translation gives CASINADSLRSNYGYTF. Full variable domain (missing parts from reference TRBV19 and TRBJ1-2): DGGITQSPKYLFRKEGQNVTLSCEQNLNHDAMYWYRQDPGQGLRLIYYSQIVNDFQKGDIAEGYSVSREKKESFPLTVTSAQKNPTAFYLCASINADSLRSNYGYTFGSGTRLTVV.

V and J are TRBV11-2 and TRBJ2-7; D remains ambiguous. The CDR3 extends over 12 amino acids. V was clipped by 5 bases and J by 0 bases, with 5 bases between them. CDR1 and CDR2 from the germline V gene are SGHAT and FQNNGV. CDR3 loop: CASSPYSYEQYF. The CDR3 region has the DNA TGTGCCAGCAGCCCGTACTCCTACGAGCAGTACTTC.

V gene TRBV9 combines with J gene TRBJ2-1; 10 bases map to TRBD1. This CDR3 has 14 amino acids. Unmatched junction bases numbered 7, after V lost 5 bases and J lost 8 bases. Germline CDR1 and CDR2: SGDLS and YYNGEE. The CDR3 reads CASSTGQGRHEQFF. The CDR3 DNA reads TGTGCCAGCAGTACGGGACAGGGGAGGCATGAGCAGTTCTTC.

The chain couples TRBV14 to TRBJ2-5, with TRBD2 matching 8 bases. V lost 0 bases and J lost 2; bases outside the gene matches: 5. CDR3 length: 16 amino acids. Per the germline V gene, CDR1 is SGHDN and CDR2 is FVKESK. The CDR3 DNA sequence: TGTGCCAGCAGCCAAGATCTGCCTAGCGGGCAAGAGACCCAGTACTTC. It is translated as CASSQDLPSGQETQYF.

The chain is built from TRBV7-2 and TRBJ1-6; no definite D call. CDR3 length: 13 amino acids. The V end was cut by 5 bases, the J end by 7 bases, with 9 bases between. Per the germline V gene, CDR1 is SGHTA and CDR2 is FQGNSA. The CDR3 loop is CASSQTENSPLHF. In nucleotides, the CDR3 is TGTGCCAGCAGCCAAACAGAGAATTCACCCCTCCACTTT. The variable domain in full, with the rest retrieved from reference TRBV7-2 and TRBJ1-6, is GAGVSQSPSNKVTEKGKDVELRCDPISGHTALYWYRQSLGQGLEFLIYFQGNSAPDKSGLPSDRFSAERTGGSVSTLTIQRTQQEDSAVYLCASSQTENSPLHFGNGTRLTVT.

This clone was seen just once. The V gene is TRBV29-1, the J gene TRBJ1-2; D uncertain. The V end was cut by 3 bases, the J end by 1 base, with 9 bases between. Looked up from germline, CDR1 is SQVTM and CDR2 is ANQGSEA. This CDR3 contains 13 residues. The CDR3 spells CSVETPDNYGYTF. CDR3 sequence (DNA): TGCAGCGTTGAGACACCTGATAACTATGGCTACACCTTC. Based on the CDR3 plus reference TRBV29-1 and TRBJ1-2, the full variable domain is SAVISQKPSRDICQRGTSLTIQCQVDSQVTMMFWYRQQPGQSLTLIATANQGSEATYESGFVIDKFPISRPNLTFSTLTVSNMSPEDSSIYLCSVETPDNYGYTFGSGTRLTVV.